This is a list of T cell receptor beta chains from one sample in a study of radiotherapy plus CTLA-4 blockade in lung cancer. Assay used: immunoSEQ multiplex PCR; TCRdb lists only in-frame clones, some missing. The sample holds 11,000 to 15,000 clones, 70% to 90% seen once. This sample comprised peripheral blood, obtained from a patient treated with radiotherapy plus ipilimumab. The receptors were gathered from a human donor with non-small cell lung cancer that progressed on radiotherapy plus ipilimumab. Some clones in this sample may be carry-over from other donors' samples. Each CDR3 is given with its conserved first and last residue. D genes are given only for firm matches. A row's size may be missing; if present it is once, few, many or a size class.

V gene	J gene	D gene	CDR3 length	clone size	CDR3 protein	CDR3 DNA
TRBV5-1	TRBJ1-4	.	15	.	CASSLTPAGDEKLFF	TGCGCCAGCAGCTTGACACCGGCCGGAGATGAAAAACTGTTTTTT
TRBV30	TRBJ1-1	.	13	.	CAWNRGGNTEAFF	TGTGCCTGGAATCGCGGGGGAAACACTGAAGCTTTCTTT
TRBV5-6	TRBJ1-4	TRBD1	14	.	CASSSGTGGEKLFF	TGTGCCAGCAGCTCCGGGACAGGGGGTGAAAAACTGTTTTTT
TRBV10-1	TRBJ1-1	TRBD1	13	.	CATSGTGMTEAFF	TGCGCCACTAGTGGGACAGGGATGACTGAAGCTTTCTTT
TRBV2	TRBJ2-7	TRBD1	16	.	CASSLPPGQGTHEQYF	TGTGCCAGCAGTTTACCTCCGGGACAGGGGACCCACGAGCAGTACTTC
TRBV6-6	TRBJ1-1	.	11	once	CASTPGTEAFF	TGTGCCAGCACCCCCGGGACTGAAGCTTTCTTT
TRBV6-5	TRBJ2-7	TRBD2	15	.	CASSKGTSGRTEQYF	TGTGCCAGCAGTAAAGGGACTAGCGGGCGCACCGAGCAGTACTTC
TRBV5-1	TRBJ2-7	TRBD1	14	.	CASSATGTGAEQYF	TGCGCCAGCAGCGCAACCGGGACAGGGGCCGAGCAGTACTTC
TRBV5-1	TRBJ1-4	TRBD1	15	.	CASSLQTGVGEKLFF	TGCGCCAGCAGCTTACAGACAGGGGTGGGTGAAAAACTGTTTTTT
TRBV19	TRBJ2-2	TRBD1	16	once	CASNSPGQVNTGELFF	TGTGCCAGTAACTCCCCGGGACAGGTGAACACCGGGGAGCTGTTTTTT
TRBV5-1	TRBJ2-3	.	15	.	CASSLVRSNTDTQYF	TGCGCCAGCAGCTTGGTGCGGAGCAACACAGATACGCAGTATTTT
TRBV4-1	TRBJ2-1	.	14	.	CASSQDGGLPEQFF	TGCGCCAGCAGCCAAGACGGAGGCCTACCTGAGCAGTTCTTC
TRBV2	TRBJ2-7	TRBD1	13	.	CASRVGTGYEQYF	TGTGCCAGCAGGGTCGGGACAGGGTACGAGCAGTACTTC
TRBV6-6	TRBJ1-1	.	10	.	CASNADEAFF	TGTGCCAGCAATGCGGATGAAGCTTTCTTT
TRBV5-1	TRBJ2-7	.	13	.	CASSSRGNYEQYF	TGCGCCAGCAGCTCCCGGGGGAACTACGAGCAGTACTTC
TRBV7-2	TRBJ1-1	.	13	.	CASSLSGGTEAFF	TGTGCCAGCAGCTTAAGTGGAGGGACTGAAGCTTTCTTT
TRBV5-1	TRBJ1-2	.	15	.	CASSLVPGGNYGYTF	TGCGCCAGCAGCTTGGTTCCGGGGGGCAACTATGGCTACACCTTC
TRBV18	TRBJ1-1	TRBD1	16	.	CASSPGTGGMNTEAFF	TGTGCCAGCTCACCTGGGACAGGGGGCATGAACACTGAAGCTTTCTTT
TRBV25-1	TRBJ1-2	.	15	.	CASSEGGGSNYGYTF	TGTGCCAGCAGTGAGGGAGGGGGATCGAACTATGGCTACACCTTC
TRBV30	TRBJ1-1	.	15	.	CAWSPLTGMNTEAFF	TGTGCCTGGAGCCCTTTGACAGGCATGAACACTGAAGCTTTCTTT
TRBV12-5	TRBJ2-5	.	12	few	CASGGRGETQYF	TGTGCTAGTGGTGGCCGGGGAGAGACCCAGTACTTC
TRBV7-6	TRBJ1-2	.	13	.	CASSSPGSYGYTF	TGTGCCAGCAGCTCACCAGGGTCCTATGGCTACACCTTC
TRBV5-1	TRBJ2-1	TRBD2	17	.	CASSASGTSGVYNEQFF	TGCGCCAGCAGCGCGTCCGGGACTAGCGGGGTTTACAATGAGCAGTTCTTC
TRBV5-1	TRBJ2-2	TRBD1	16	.	CASSLSGQGNTGELFF	TGCGCCAGCAGCCTATCTGGACAGGGAAACACCGGGGAGCTGTTTTTT
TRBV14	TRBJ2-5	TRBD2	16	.	CASSQDLSGSRKTQYF	TGTGCCAGCAGCCAAGATCTAAGCGGGAGTAGGAAGACCCAGTACTTC
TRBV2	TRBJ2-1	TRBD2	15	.	CASSPSGGSYNEQFF	TGTGCCAGCAGCCCTAGCGGGGGGTCCTACAATGAGCAGTTCTTC
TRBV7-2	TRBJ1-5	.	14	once	CASSLGENNQPQHF	TGTGCCAGCAGCTTAGGGGAGAACAATCAGCCCCAGCATTTT
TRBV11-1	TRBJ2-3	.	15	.	CASRHSDSVVNTQYF	TGTGCCAGTCGACACTCGGACAGTGTTGTGAATACGCAGTATTTT
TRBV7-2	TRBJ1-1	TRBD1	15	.	CASSYINRGNTEAFF	TGTGCCAGCAGCTACATTAACAGGGGGAACACTGAAGCTTTCTTT
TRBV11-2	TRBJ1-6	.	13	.	CASSSALRSPLHF	TGTGCCAGCAGCTCCGCCCTGAGGTCACCCCTCCACTTT
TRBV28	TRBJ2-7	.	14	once	CASSSPGQRYEQYF	TGTGCCAGCAGTTCTCCGGGACAACGCTACGAGCAGTACTTC
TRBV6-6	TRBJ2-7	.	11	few	CATREAGEQYF	TGTGCCACCAGGGAAGCGGGCGAGCAGTACTTC
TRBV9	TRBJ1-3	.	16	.	CASSPTPGTSGNTIYF	TGTGCCAGCAGCCCCACTCCCGGGACATCTGGAAACACCATATATTTT
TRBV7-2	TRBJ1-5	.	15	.	CASSQDTISNQPQHF	TGTGCCAGCAGCCAGGACACAATTAGCAATCAGCCCCAGCATTTT
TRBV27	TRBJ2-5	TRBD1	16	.	CASRPMGTGVTKTQYF	TGTGCCAGCCGTCCGATGGGGACAGGGGTGACGAAGACCCAGTACTTC
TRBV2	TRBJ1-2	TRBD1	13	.	CASSAGTAYGYTF	TGTGCCAGCAGTGCCGGGACAGCGTATGGCTACACCTTC
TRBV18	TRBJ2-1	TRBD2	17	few	CASSPLSASGSSNEQFF	TGTGCCAGCTCACCCCTTTCGGCTAGCGGGAGTAGCAATGAGCAGTTCTTC
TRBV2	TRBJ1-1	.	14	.	CASSEMTGGTEAFF	TGTGCCAGCAGTGAGATGACGGGGGGGACTGAAGCTTTCTTT
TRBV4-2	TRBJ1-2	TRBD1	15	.	CASSEGQGFRNGYTF	TGTGCCAGCAGCGAGGGACAGGGGTTTAGAAATGGCTACACCTTC
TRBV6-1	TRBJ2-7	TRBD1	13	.	CASSAKTGYEQYF	TGTGCCAGCAGTGCTAAGACAGGGTACGAGCAGTACTTC
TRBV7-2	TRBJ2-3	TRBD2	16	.	CASSLFLAGVTDTQYF	TGTGCCAGCAGCTTATTTCTAGCGGGAGTCACAGATACGCAGTATTTT
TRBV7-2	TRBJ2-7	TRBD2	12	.	CASSQGLAEQYF	TGTGCCAGCAGCCAGGGACTAGCCGAGCAGTACTTC
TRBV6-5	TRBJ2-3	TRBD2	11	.	CASLAGDTQYF	TGTGCCAGCCTAGCGGGGGATACGCAGTATTTT
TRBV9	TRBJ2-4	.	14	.	CASSVTSFGDIQYF	TGTGCCAGCAGCGTAACTAGCTTTGGGGACATTCAGTACTTC
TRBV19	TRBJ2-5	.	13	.	CASSPSTGETQYF	TGTGCCAGTAGTCCGTCGACAGGAGAGACCCAGTACTTC
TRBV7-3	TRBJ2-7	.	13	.	CASSLRRNYEQYF	TGTGCCAGCAGCTTAAGGCGGAACTACGAGCAGTACTTC
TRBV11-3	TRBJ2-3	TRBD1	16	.	CASSLGPQGVTDTQYF	TGTGCCAGCAGCTTAGGCCCACAGGGGGTCACAGATACGCAGTATTTT
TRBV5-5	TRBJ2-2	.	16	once	CASSLWAGPNTGELFF	TGTGCCAGCAGCTTGTGGGCGGGACCGAACACCGGGGAGCTGTTTTTT